A selection of T cell receptor beta chains follows, all from one sample in a study of OX40 agonist ivuxolimab in advanced cancers. Data came from immunoSEQ multiplex PCR; TCRdb stores just in-frame clones and leaves some out. The table records some 81,000 clones, just over 85% of them present only once. Sequencing was performed on CD4+ or CD8+ T cells sorted from blood, taken in a trial of the OX40 agonist ivuxolimab. The origin of the receptors is an adult with an advanced solid tumor such as melanoma, head and neck, liver or kidney cancer. Both conserved end residues are part of each CDR3. The D gene is left open where the match is weak. Some rows have no size entry. The others give once, few or many, or a class for an expanded clone.

TRBD1	TRBV9	TRBJ2-7	.	14	CASSGVGGTYEQYF	TGTGCCAGCAGCGGAGTAGGGGGCACCTACGAGCAGTACTTC
.	TRBV7-9	TRBJ1-3	.	14	CASSADSSGNTIYF	TGTGCCAGCAGCGCGGACAGCTCTGGAAACACCATATATTTT
.	TRBV5-1	TRBJ1-5	.	14	CASSPAQGRQPQHF	TGCGCCAGCAGCCCAGCCCAGGGCAGGCAGCCCCAGCATTTT
.	TRBV5-1	TRBJ1-4	.	13	CASSFRGNEKLFF	TGCGCCAGCAGCTTCAGGGGTAATGAAAAACTGTTTTTT
.	TRBV27	TRBJ2-3	once	14	CASSLRGLTDTQYF	TGTGCCAGCAGTTTACGGGGGCTCACAGATACGCAGTATTTT
.	TRBV11-2	TRBJ1-1	.	16	CASSSLSISTNTEAFF	TGTGCCAGCAGCTCATTATCGATTTCTACGAACACTGAAGCTTTCTTT
.	TRBV21-1	TRBJ1-4	.	15	CASNYEALTNEKLFF	TGTGCCAGCAACTACGAAGCACTTACCAATGAAAAACTGTTTTTT
.	TRBV29-1	TRBJ2-3	.	14	CSVDGIRGPDTQYF	TGCAGCGTTGACGGGATCAGGGGACCAGATACGCAGTATTTT
.	TRBV5-6	TRBJ2-2	.	13	CASSPDYTGELFF	TGTGCCAGCAGCCCAGACTACACCGGGGAGCTGTTTTTT
.	TRBV11-2	TRBJ2-3	.	14	CASSFGVTTDTQYF	TGTGCCAGCAGCTTTGGGGTTACCACAGATACGCAGTATTTT
.	TRBV28	TRBJ1-4	.	15	CASSFRQTRNEKLFF	TGTGCCAGCAGTTTTAGACAGACACGTAATGAAAAACTGTTTTTT
.	TRBV6-4	TRBJ1-2	.	12	CASSDRTGGYTF	TGTGCCAGCAGTGACAGGACGGGGGGCTACACCTTC
.	TRBV9	TRBJ2-5	.	15	CASSAGVGYQETQYF	TGTGCCAGCAGCGCAGGGGTAGGGTACCAAGAGACCCAGTACTTC
.	TRBV6-6	TRBJ1-1	.	15	CASSPSAPGDTEAFF	TGTGCCAGCAGCCCCTCGGCCCCAGGGGACACTGAAGCTTTCTTT
.	TRBV6-1	TRBJ1-2	.	13	CASSDSGYYGYTF	TGTGCCAGCAGTGATTCGGGGTACTATGGCTACACCTTC
TRBD1	TRBV7-8	TRBJ1-2	.	17	CASSFRTGEGKNYGYTF	TGTGCCAGCAGCTTCAGGACAGGGGAAGGGAAAAACTATGGCTACACCTTC
TRBD2	TRBV12-5	TRBJ2-5	.	17	CASGRGSGGHLTETQYF	TGTGCTAGTGGGAGAGGAAGCGGGGGCCACCTAACGGAGACCCAGTACTTC
.	TRBV6-1	TRBJ1-2	few	13	CAIQRGRNYGYTF	TGTGCCATCCAGAGGGGCCGTAACTATGGCTACACCTTC
.	TRBV30	TRBJ2-7	.	14	CAWSLVGAPGEQYF	TGTGCCTGGAGTCTAGTCGGGGCCCCAGGGGAGCAGTACTTC
TRBD1	TRBV15	TRBJ1-1	.	19	CATSRDVGQGALVGTEAFF	TGTGCCACCAGCAGAGATGTTGGGCAGGGGGCTCTTGTAGGCACTGAAGCTTTCTTT
.	TRBV29-1	TRBJ1-1	few	12	CSDIEGSRRAFF	TGCAGCGATATCGAGGGGTCCCGTAGGGCTTTCTTT
.	TRBV16	TRBJ1-2	.	13	CASSQSTGNGYTF	TGTGCCAGCAGCCAATCAACAGGGAATGGCTACACCTTC
.	TRBV7-9	TRBJ2-7	.	13	CASSSSVPYEQYF	TGTGCCAGCAGCTCGAGCGTCCCCTACGAGCAGTACTTC
.	TRBV5-6	TRBJ2-3	.	13	CASSLASSPKEYF	TGTGCCAGCAGCTTGGCTTCCTCCCCAAAGGAGTATTTT
TRBD2	TRBV2	TRBJ2-3	.	19	CASSEALRQASGRTDTQYF	TGTGCCAGCAGTGAAGCGCTTCGGCAGGCTAGCGGGCGCACAGATACGCAGTATTTT
.	TRBV5-1	TRBJ2-1	.	14	CASSSFGDTNEQFF	TGCGCCAGCAGTTCGTTCGGGGACACCAATGAGCAGTTCTTC
.	TRBV19	TRBJ1-5	.	15	CASSYNRRDGGPQHF	TGTGCCAGTAGTTATAACAGGAGAGATGGGGGGCCCCAGCATTTT
TRBD1	TRBV5-6	TRBJ1-5	.	17	CASSFRGTADSNQPQHF	TGTGCCAGCAGCTTCCGGGGGACAGCCGATAGCAATCAGCCCCAGCATTTT
.	TRBV10-3	TRBJ1-2	.	16	CAIRPAGRAPDYGYTF	TGTGCCATCAGACCTGCGGGCAGGGCCCCCGACTATGGCTACACCTTC
TRBD1	TRBV2	TRBJ1-2	.	13	CASKTGTAYGYTF	TGTGCCAGCAAGACCGGGACAGCCTATGGCTACACCTTC
.	TRBV7-2	TRBJ2-3	.	15	CASSSYMVSTDTQYF	TGTGCCAGCAGCTCCTACATGGTTAGCACAGATACGCAGTATTTT
.	TRBV11-3	TRBJ2-7	.	15	CASSSLTDGTYEQYF	TGTGCCAGCAGCTCCCTCACGGACGGAACCTACGAGCAGTACTTC
TRBD1	TRBV7-7	TRBJ2-7	.	14	CASSKSDRAREQYF	TGTGCCAGCAGCAAATCCGACAGGGCGAGAGAGCAGTACTTC
.	TRBV28	TRBJ1-2	.	17	CASRSLFHGYFNYGYTF	TGTGCCAGCAGGTCCCTCTTCCACGGTTATTTTAACTATGGCTACACCTTC
.	TRBV19	TRBJ2-3	.	14	CASSRDGYTDTQYF	TGTGCCAGTAGTAGAGACGGATACACAGATACGCAGTATTTT
TRBD1	TRBV28	TRBJ1-5	.	18	CASSSGTGIGDIGQPQHF	TGTGCCAGCAGTTCCGGGACAGGGATAGGGGATATAGGTCAGCCCCAGCATTTT
.	TRBV6-1	TRBJ1-1	once	13	CASSKRGDTEAFF	TGTGCCAGCTCCAAACGGGGAGACACTGAAGCTTTCTTT
.	TRBV5-1	TRBJ2-2	.	13	CASSPDNSGELFF	TGCGCCAGCAGCCCCGACAACTCCGGGGAGCTGTTTTTT
TRBD1	TRBV7-9	TRBJ2-4	.	12	CASSSGTGFQYF	TGTGCCAGCAGCTCCGGGACAGGGTTTCAGTACTTC
.	TRBV5-6	TRBJ2-2	.	12	CASSWGPGELFF	TGTGCCAGCAGCTGGGGTCCCGGGGAGCTGTTTTTT
.	TRBV6-5	TRBJ2-2	.	14	CASSYEVGTGELFF	TGTGCCAGCAGTTACGAGGTCGGCACCGGGGAGCTGTTTTTT
.	TRBV6-5	TRBJ1-6	.	12	CASSFDKAPLHF	TGTGCCAGCAGTTTTGACAAGGCACCCCTCCACTTT
.	TRBV7-9	TRBJ2-4	once	12	CASSLVENIQYF	TGTGCCAGCAGCTTAGTGGAAAACATTCAGTACTTC
.	TRBV5-1	TRBJ2-7	.	14	CASSVEGTSYEQYF	TGCGCCAGCAGTGTGGAGGGCACATCCTACGAGCAGTACTTC
.	TRBV10-3	TRBJ1-3	.	18	CAISDIPGGGTSGNTIYF	TGTGCCATCAGTGATATTCCTGGTGGGGGGACCTCTGGAAACACCATATATTTT
.	TRBV29-1	TRBJ2-5	.	13	CSVAPFTGETQYF	TGCAGCGTGGCACCTTTCACTGGGGAGACCCAGTACTTC
TRBD1	TRBV5-1	TRBJ2-1	.	15	CASSLGQGGMNEQFF	TGCGCCAGCAGCTTGGGACAGGGTGGGATGAATGAGCAGTTCTTC
.	TRBV6-5	TRBJ2-3	.	13	CASSYGGTDTQYF	TGTGCCAGCAGTTACGGGGGCACAGATACGCAGTATTTT
.	TRBV2	TRBJ2-2	few	13	CASQSGPAGELFF	TGTGCCAGCCAGAGTGGCCCAGCCGGGGAGCTGTTTTTT
.	TRBV11-2	TRBJ1-1	.	14	CASSFYAGNTEAFF	TGTGCCAGCAGCTTTTACGCAGGGAACACTGAAGCTTTCTTT